This TCR beta chain was sequenced during a study of blood T cell repertoires in COVID-19. TCRdb keeps only in-frame clones here, not all; method: immunoSEQ multiplex PCR. This sample has about 95,000 clones, with around 86% found just once. Germline CDR1 SEHNR, CDR2 FQNEAQ (reference sequence). This CDR3 region has 16 residues. V was cut by 1 base and J by 0 bases, with 10 bases left in between. This clone was observed once. The source material was peripheral blood. The V call is TRBV7-9, the J call TRBJ2-4; D unclear. The receptor comes from a woman in her seventies with acute or convalescent COVID-19. The CDR3 DNA sequence: TGTGCCAGCAGCTTAGGTTTCAGTCTAGCCAAAAACATTCAGTACTTC. Its protein product is CASSLGFSLAKNIQYF.